This T cell receptor beta chain is drawn from a study of neurological immune-mediated disorders. This clonotype was recorded many times. V was pared by 2 bases and J by 0 bases, with 7 bases of the junction left unmatched. Germline V gene lookup returns CDR1 MNHGY and CDR2 SAAAGT. The CDR3 consists of 17 residues. The authors produced cDNA by 5'RACE using 10-nucleotide random UMIs. Using its own MiXCR run on the 5' RACE reads, TCRdb lists one record per CDR3 protein. The sample lists tens of thousands of distinct CDR3 sequences; about a tenth were seen once. The chain joins TRBV6-8 to TRBJ1-5; TRBD1 agrees at 7 bases. The sequence came from a man aged 65-85 years with HTLV-1-associated myelopathy (HAM/TSP). The specimen sequenced was PBMCs. In DNA, the CDR3 is TGTGCCAGCAGTTACCCGGGACAGCGTTATAGCAATCAGCCCCAGCATTTT. It codes for CASSYPGQRYSNQPQHF.